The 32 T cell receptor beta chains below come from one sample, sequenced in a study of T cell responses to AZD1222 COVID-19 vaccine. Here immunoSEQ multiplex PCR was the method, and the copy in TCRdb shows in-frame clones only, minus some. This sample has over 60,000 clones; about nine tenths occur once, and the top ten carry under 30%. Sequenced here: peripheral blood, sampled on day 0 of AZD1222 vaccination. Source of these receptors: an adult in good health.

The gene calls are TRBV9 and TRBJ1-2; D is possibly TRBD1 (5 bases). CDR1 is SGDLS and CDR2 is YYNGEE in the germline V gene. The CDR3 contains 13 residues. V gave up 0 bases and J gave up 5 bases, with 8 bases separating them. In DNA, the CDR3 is TGTGCCAGCAGCGTAGAGGAGGGGTATGGCTACACCTTC. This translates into CASSVEEGYGYTF.

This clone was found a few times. The CDR3 nucleotides are TGTGCCACCAGCAAACTGGACAGTTCGGCCTACAATGAGCAGTTCTTC. It encodes CATSKLDSSAYNEQFF. This rearrangement joins TRBV15 to TRBJ2-1; perhaps TRBD1 as D (6 bases). Trimming took off 4 bases at V and 2 bases at J, with 15 bases between the two ends. This CDR3 is 16 amino acids long. Germline V gives CDR1 LNHNV, CDR2 YYDKDF (reference sequence).

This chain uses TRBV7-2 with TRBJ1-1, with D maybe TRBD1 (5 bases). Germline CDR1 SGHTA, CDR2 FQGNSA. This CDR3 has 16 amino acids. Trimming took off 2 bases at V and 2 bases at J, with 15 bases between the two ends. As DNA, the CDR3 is TGTGCCAGCAGCTTATCATGGGACGGAAGTAACACTGAAGCTTTCTTT. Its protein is CASSLSWDGSNTEAFF.

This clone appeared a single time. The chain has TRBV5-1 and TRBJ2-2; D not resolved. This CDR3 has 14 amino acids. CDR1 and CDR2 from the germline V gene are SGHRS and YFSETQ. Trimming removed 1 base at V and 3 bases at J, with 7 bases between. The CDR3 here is CASSLSPYTGELFF. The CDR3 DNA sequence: TGCGCCAGCAGCTTGAGCCCATACACCGGGGAGCTGTTTTTT.

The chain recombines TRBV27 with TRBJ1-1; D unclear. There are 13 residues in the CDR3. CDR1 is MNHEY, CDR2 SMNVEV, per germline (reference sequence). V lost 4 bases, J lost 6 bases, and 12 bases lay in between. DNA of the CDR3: TGTGCCAGCAGTTCACCCAACAAACCTGAAGCTTTCTTT. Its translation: CASSSPNKPEAFF.

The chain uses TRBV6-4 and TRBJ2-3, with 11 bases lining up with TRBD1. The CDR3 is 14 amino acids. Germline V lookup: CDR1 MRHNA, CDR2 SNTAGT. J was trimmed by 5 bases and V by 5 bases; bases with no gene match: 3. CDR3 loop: CASSPGTGGDTQYF. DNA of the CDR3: TGTGCCAGCAGTCCCGGGACAGGGGGAGATACGCAGTATTTT.

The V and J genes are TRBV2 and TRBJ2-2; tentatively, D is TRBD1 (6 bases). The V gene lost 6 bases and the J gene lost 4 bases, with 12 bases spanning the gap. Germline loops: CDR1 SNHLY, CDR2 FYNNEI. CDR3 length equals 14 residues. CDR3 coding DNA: TGTGCCAGCAGAGCAGGGGTTACCACCGGGGAGCTGTTTTTT. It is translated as CASRAGVTTGELFF.

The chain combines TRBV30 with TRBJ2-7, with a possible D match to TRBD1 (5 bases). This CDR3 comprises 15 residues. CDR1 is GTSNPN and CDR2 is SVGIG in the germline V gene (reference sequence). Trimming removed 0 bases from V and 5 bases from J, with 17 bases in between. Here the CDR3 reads CAWSVPHQGRNEQYF. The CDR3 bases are TGTGCCTGGAGTGTACCACACCAGGGTCGGAACGAGCAGTACTTC.

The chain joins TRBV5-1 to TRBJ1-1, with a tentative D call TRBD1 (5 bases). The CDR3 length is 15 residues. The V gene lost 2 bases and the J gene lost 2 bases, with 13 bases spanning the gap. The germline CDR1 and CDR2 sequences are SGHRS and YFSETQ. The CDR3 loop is CASSFQGPTNTEAFF. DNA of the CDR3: TGCGCCAGCAGCTTTCAGGGCCCTACAAACACTGAAGCTTTCTTT.

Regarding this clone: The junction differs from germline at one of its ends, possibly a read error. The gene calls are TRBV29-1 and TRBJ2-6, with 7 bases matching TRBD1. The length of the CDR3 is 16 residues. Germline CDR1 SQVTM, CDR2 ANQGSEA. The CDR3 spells CSVDLTGTSGSNVLTF. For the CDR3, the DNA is TGCAGCGTAGACCTGACAGGGACGTCTGGGTCCAACGTCCTGACTTTC.

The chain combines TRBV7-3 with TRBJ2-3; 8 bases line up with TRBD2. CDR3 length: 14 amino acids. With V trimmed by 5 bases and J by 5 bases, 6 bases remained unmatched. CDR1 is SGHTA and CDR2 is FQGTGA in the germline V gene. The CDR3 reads CASSRGGQEDTQYF. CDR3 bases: TGTGCCAGCAGCCGGGGGGGCCAGGAAGATACGCAGTATTTT.

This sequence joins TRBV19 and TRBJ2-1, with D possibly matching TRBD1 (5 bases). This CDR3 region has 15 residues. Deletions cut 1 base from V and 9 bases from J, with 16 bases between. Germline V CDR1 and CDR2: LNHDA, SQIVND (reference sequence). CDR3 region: CASSIVGKSDTEQFF. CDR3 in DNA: TGTGCCAGTAGTATAGTAGGGAAGTCGGACACTGAGCAGTTCTTC.

CDR3 protein: CASSHVSGSYEQYF. CDR3 DNA: TGTGCCAGCAGCCATGTATCTGGGAGCTACGAGCAGTACTTC. This sequence joins TRBV11-2 and TRBJ2-7, with TRBD2 as a possible D gene (5 bases). The germline V and J ends were trimmed by 5 bases and 3 bases, with 14 bases remaining between them. Germline V gene sequence: CDR1 SGHAT, CDR2 FQNNGV. The CDR3 extends over 14 amino acids.

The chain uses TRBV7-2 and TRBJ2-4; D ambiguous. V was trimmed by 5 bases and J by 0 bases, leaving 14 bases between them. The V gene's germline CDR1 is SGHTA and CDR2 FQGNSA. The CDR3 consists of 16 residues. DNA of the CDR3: TGTGCCAGCAGCCTCCGGCGACAACTAGCCAAAAACATTCAGTACTTC. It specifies CASSLRRQLAKNIQYF.

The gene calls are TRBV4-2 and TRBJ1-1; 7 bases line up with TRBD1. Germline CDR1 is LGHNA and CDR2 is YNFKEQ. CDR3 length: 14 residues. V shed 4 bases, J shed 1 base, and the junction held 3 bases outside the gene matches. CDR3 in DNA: TGTGCCAGCAGCCCGGGACAGACGAACACTGAAGCTTTCTTT. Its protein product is CASSPGQTNTEAFF.

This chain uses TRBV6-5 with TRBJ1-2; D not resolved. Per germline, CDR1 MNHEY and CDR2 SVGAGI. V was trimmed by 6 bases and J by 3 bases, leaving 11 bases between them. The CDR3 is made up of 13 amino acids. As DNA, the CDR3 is TGTGCCAGCAGGGGTCCGGGGTACTATGGCTACACCTTC. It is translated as CASRGPGYYGYTF.

CDR3 region: CASSRHQETQYF. The DNA of the CDR3 is TGTGCCAGCAGCCGCCACCAAGAGACCCAGTACTTC. The chain has TRBV5-4 and TRBJ2-5, with unresolved D. There are 12 residues in the CDR3. CDR1 SGHNT and CDR2 YYREEE come from the germline V gene (reference sequence). Trimming took 4 bases from V and 0 from J, leaving 4 bases between them.

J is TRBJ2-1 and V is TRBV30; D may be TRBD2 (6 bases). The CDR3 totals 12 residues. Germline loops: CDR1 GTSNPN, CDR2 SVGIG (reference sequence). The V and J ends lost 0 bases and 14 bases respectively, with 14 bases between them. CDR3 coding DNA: TGTGCCTGGAGTGTTGGCGGGGTAGGTGAGTTCTTC. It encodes CAWSVGGVGEFF.

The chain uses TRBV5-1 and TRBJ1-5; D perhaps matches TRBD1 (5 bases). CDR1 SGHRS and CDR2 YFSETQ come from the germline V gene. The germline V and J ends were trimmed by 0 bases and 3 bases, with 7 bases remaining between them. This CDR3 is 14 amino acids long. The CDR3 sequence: CASSLEGTNQPQHF. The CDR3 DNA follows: TGCGCCAGCAGCTTGGAAGGGACCAATCAGCCCCAGCATTTT.

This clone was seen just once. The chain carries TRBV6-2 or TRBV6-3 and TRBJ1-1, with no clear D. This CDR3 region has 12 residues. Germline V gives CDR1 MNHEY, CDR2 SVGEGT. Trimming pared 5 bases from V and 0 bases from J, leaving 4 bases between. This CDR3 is CASSLMNTEAFF. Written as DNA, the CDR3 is TGTGCCAGCAGTCTAATGAACACTGAAGCTTTCTTT.

The CDR3 DNA follows: TGTGCCAGCAGCTTGAGGGGAACCTACGAGCAGTACTTC. Amino acids: CASSLRGTYEQYF. V usage is TRBV11-1 and J usage is TRBJ2-7; either TRBD1 or TRBD2 may fit D (5 bases each). With 3 bases removed from V and 2 bases from J, the gap between germline ends came to 8 bases. The CDR3 totals 13 residues. Germline V gene data show CDR1 as SGHAT and CDR2 as FQDESV (reference sequence).

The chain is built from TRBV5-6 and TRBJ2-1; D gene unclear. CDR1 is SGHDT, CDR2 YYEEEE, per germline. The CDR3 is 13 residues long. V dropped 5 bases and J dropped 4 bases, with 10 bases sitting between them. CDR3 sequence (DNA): TGTGCCAGCAGACCCATAGGTTACAATGAGCAGTTCTTC. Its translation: CASRPIGYNEQFF.

The CDR3 nucleotides are TGTGCCAGCAGGGACTATAATTCACCCCTCCACTTT. It codes for CASRDYNSPLHF. The rearrangement joins TRBV2 to TRBJ1-6, with D hard to call. CDR3 length equals 12 residues. Trimming shortened V by 6 bases and J by 3 bases, and 3 bases separated the two germline ends. Germline V gene data show CDR1 as SNHLY and CDR2 as FYNNEI.

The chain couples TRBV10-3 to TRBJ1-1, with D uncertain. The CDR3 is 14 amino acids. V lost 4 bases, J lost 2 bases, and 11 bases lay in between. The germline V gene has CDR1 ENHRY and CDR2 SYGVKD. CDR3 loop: CAISAGRPNTEAFF. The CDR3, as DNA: TGTGCCATCAGTGCTGGAAGACCCAACACTGAAGCTTTCTTT.

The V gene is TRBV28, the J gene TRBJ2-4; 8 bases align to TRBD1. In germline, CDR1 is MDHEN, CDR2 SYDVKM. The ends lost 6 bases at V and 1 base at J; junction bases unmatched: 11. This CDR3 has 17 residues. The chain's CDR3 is CASSSSPQGVAKNIQYF. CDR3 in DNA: TGTGCCAGCAGCTCAAGCCCACAGGGGGTGGCCAAAAACATTCAGTACTTC.

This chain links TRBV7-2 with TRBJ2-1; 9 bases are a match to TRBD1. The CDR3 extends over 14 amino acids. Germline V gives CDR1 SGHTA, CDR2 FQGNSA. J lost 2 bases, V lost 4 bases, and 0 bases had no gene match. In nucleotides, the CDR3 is TGTGCCAGCAGCTGGGACAGGGCCTACAATGAGCAGTTCTTC. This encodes CASSWDRAYNEQFF.

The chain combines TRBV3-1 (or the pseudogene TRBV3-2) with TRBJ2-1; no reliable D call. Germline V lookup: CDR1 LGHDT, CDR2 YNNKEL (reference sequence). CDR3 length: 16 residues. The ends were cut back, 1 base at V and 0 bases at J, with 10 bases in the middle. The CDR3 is CASSQVLASSYNEQFF. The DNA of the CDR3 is TGTGCCAGCAGCCAAGTCCTGGCGAGCTCCTACAATGAGCAGTTCTTC.

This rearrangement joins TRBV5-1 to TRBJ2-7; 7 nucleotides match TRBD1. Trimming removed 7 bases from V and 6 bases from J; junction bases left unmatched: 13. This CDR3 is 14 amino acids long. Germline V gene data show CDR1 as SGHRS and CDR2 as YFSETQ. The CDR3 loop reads CASGPGQVTGEQYF. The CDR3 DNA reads TGCGCCAGCGGTCCTGGACAGGTAACGGGCGAGCAGTACTTC.

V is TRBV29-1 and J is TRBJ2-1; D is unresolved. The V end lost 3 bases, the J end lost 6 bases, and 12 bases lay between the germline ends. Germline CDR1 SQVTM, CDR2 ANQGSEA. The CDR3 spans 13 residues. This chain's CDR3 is CSVDSLEFNEQFF. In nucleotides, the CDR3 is TGCAGCGTTGATAGCCTAGAATTCAATGAGCAGTTCTTC.

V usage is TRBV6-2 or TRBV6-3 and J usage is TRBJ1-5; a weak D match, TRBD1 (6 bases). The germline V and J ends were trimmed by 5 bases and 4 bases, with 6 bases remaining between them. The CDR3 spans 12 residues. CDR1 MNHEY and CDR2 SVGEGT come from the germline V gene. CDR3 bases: TGTGCCAGCAGTACAGGGAATCAGCCCCAGCATTTT. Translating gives CASSTGNQPQHF.

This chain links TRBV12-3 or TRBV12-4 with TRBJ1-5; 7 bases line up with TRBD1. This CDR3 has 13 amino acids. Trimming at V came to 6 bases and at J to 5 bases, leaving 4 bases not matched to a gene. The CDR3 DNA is TGTGCCAGCAGGGGGGACAGCTATCAGCCCCAGCATTTT. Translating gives CASRGDSYQPQHF.

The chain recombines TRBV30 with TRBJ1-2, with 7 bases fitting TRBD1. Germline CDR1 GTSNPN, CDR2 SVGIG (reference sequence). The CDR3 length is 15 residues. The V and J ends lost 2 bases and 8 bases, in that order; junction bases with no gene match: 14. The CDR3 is CAWSQGTRQGGGYTF. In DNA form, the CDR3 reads TGTGCCTGGAGTCAAGGGACCCGACAGGGTGGAGGCTACACCTTC.